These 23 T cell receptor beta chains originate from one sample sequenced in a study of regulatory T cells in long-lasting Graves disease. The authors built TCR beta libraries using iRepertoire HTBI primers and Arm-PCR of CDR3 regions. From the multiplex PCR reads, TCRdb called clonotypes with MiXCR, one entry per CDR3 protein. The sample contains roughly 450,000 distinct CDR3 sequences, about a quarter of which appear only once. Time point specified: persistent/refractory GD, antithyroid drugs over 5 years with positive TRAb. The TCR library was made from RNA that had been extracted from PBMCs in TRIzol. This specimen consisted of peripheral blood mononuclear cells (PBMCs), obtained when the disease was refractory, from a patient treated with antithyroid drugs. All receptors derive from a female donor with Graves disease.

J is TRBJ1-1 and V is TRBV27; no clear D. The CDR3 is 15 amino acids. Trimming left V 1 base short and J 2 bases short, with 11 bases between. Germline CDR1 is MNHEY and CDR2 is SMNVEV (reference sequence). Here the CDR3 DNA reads TGTGCCAGCAGTTTATTGCCCAACCACAACACTGAAGCTTTCTTT. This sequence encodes CASSLLPNHNTEAFF.

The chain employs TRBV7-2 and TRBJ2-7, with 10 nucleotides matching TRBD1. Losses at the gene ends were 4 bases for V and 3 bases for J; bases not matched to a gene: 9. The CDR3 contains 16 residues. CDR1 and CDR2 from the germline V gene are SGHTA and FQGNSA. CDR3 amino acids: CASSSATGGGIYEQYF. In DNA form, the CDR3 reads TGTGCCAGCAGCTCGGCGACAGGGGGCGGAATCTACGAGCAGTACTTC.

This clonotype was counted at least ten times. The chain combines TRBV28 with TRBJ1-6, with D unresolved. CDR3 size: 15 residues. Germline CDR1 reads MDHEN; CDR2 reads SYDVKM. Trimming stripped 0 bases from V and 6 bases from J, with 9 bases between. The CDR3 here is CASSLWGVSNSPLHF. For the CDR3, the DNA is TGTGCCAGCAGTTTATGGGGTGTCAGTAATTCACCCCTCCACTTT.

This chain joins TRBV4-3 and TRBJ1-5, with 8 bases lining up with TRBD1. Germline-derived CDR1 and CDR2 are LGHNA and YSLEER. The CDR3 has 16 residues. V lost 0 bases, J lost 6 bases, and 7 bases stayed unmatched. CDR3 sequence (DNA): TGCGCCAGCAGCCAAGACAGACGACAGGGGCCTCAGCCCCAGCATTTT. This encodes CASSQDRRQGPQPQHF.

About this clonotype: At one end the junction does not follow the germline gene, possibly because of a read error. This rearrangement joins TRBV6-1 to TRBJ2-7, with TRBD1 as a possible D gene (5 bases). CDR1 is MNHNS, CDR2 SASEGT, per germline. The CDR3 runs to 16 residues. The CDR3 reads CASTEGVRKPVYEQYF. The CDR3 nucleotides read TGTGCCAGCACTGAAGGGGTGAGGAAACCTGTCTACGAGCAGTACTTC.

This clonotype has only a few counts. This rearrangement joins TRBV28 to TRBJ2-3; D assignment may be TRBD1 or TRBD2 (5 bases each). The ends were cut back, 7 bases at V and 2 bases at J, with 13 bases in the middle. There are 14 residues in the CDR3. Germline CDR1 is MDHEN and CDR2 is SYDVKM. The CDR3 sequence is CASTRGANTDTQYF. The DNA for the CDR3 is TGTGCCAGCACCCGAGGGGCGAACACAGATACGCAGTATTTT.

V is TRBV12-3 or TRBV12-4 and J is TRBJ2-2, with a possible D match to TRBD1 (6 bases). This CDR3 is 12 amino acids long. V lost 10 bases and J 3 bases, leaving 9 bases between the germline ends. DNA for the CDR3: TGTGCCACTACAGGGTACACCGGGGAGCTGTTTTTT. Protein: CATTGYTGELFF.

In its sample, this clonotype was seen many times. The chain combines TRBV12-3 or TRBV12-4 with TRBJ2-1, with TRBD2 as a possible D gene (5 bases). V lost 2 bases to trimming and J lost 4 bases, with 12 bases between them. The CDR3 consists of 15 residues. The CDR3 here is CASSLTGTLYNEQFF. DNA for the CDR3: TGTGCCAGCAGTTTAACGGGAACCCTTTACAATGAGCAGTTCTTC.

The CDR3 sequence is CAWSVSRNSNTGELFF. DNA of the CDR3: TGTGCCTGGAGTGTTTCCAGGAACTCGAACACCGGGGAGCTGTTTTTT. This chain connects TRBV30 to TRBJ2-2, with D hard to call. The CDR3 runs to 16 residues. V shed 0 bases and J shed 0 bases, with 11 bases lying between them. Germline V CDR1 and CDR2: GTSNPN, SVGIG (reference sequence).

CDR3 sequence: CASSLGGYNHYEQYF. As DNA, the CDR3 is TGTGCCAGCAGCTTAGGTGGATACAATCACTACGAGCAGTACTTC. The V and J genes are TRBV7-8 and TRBJ2-7; D gene uncertain. V shed 1 base and J shed 3 bases, with 13 bases lying between them. Germline CDR1 and CDR2: SGHVS and FQNEAQ. This CDR3 region has 15 residues.

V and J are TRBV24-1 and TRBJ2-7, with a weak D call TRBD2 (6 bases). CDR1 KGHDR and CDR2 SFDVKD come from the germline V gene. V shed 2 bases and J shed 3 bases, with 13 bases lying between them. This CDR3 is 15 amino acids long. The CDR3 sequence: CATSDSWTTGYEQYF. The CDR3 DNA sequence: TGTGCCACCAGTGATTCATGGACTACGGGCTACGAGCAGTACTTC.

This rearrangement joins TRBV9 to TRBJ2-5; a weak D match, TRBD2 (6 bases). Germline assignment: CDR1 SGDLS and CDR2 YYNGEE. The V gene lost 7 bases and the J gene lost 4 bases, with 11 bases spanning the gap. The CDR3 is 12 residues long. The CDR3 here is CASALGGETQYF. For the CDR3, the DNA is TGTGCCAGCGCCCTCGGGGGAGAGACCCAGTACTTC.

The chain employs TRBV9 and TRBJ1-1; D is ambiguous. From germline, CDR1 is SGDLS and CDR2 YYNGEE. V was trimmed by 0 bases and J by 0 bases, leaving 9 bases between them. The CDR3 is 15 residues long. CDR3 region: CASSVGTFLNTEAFF. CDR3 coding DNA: TGTGCCAGCAGCGTAGGAACCTTTCTGAACACTGAAGCTTTCTTT.

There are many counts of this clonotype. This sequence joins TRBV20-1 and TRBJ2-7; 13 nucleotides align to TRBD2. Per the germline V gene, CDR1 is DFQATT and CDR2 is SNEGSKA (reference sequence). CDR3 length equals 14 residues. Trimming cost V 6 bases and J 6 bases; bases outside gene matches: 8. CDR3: CSAKTSGRRAEQYF. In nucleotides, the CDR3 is TGCAGTGCCAAGACTAGCGGGAGGCGGGCCGAGCAGTACTTC.

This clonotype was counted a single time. In DNA form, the CDR3 reads TGTGCCAGCAGACCCATAGGGACGGGCGGAAACACCATATATTTT. It translates to CASRPIGTGGNTIYF. The rearrangement links TRBV12-3 or TRBV12-4 to TRBJ1-3, with TRBD1 as a possible D gene (5 bases). V dropped 6 bases and J dropped 4 bases, with 16 bases sitting between them. This CDR3 contains 15 residues.

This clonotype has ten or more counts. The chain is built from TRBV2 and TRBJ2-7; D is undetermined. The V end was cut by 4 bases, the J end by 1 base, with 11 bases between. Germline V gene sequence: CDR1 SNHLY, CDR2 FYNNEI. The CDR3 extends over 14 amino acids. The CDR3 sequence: CASSARRASYEQYF. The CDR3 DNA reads TGTGCCAGCAGTGCTCGACGGGCTTCCTACGAGCAGTACTTC.

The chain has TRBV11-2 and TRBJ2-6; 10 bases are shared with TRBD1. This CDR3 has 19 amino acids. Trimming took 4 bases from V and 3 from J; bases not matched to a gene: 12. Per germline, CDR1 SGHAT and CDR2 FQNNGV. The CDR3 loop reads CASSSISRQGANGANVLTF. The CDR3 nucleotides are TGTGCCAGCAGCTCCATTTCACGACAGGGGGCAAATGGGGCCAACGTCCTGACTTTC.

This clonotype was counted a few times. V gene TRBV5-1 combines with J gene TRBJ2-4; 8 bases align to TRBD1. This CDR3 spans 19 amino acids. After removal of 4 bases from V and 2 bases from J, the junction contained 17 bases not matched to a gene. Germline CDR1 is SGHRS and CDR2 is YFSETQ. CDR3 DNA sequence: TGCGCCAGCAGCCTAAAAGGACAGGGAACGTTTACCTCCAAAAACATTCAGTACTTC. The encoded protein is CASSLKGQGTFTSKNIQYF.

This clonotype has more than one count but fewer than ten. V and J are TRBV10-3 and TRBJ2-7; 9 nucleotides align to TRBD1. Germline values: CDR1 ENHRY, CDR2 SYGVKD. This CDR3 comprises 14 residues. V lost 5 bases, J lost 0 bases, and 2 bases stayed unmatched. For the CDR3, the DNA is TGTGCCATCAGTCCGGGACAGGGCTCCTACGAGCAGTACTTC. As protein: CAISPGQGSYEQYF.

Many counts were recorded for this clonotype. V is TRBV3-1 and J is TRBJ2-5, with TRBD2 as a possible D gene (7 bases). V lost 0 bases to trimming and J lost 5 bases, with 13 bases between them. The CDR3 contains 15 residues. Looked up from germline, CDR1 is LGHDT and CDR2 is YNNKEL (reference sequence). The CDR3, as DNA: TGTGCCAGCAGCCAAGACCAAGGGAGGGGGGAGACCCAGTACTTC. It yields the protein CASSQDQGRGETQYF.

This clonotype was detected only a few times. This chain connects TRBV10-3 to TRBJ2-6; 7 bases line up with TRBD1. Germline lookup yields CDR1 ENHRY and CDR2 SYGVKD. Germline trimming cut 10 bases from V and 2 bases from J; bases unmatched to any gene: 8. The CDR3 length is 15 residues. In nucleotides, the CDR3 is TGTGCCAGCAAAAATACAGGGGCTGGGGCCAACGTCCTGACTTTC. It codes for CASKNTGAGANVLTF.

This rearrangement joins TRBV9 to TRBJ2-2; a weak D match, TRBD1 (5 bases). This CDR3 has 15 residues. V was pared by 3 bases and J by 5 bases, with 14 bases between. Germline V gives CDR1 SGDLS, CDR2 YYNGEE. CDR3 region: CASSASLPGTGELFF. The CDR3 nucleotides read TGTGCCAGCAGCGCCTCCCTCCCAGGGACCGGGGAGCTGTTTTTT. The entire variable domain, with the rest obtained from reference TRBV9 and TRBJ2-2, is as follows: DSGVTQTPKHLITATGQRVTLRCSPRSGDLSVYWYQQSLDQGLQFLIQYYNGEERAKGNILERFSAQQFPDLHSELNLSSLELGDSALYFCASSASLPGTGELFFGEGSRLTVL.

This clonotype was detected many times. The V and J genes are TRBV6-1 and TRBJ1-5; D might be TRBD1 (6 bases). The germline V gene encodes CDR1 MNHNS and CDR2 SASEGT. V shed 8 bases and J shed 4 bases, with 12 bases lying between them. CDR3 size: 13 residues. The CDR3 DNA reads TGTGCCAGCCAGGACAGCAGGAATCAGCCCCAGCATTTT. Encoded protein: CASQDSRNQPQHF.